This passage covers 30 T cell receptor beta chains from one sample sequenced in a study of cytomegalovirus exposure and HLA in healthy donors. Sequencing was performed with immunoSEQ multiplex PCR; in TCRdb, only in-frame clones are kept and a portion is missing. The sample has 55,000 to 70,000 clones; around nine tenths are singletons. Sequencing input: PBMCs. These receptors all stem from a woman aged 25 to 39 in good health and CMV-seronegative.

The table lists this clone with a count of one. The gene calls are TRBV30 and TRBJ1-5; D gene unclear. CDR3 length equals 20 residues. Per the germline V gene, CDR1 is GTSNPN and CDR2 is SVGIG (reference sequence). Trimming removed 0 bases from V and 0 bases from J, with 24 bases in between. The CDR3 here is CAWSVRDTGFPRYSNQPQHF. The CDR3 coding sequence is TGTGCCTGGAGTGTACGGGATACCGGGTTTCCGAGATATAGCAATCAGCCCCAGCATTTT. The full variable domain, rest sourced from reference TRBV30 and TRBJ1-5, is SQTIHQWPATLVQPVGSPLSLECTVEGTSNPNLYWYRQAAGRGLQLLFYSVGIGQISSEVPQNLSASRPQDRQFILSSKKLLLSDSGFYLCAWSVRDTGFPRYSNQPQHFGDGTRLSIL.

The V and J genes are TRBV7-8 and TRBJ1-6; TRBD1 matches 8 bases. V shed 2 bases, J shed 9 bases, and the junction held 6 bases outside the gene matches. This CDR3 is 15 amino acids long. The V gene's germline CDR1 is SGHVS and CDR2 FQNEAQ. The CDR3 nucleotides read TGTGCCAGCAGCTTAAACCAGGGGGCTGGTTCACCCCTCCACTTT. Translation gives CASSLNQGAGSPLHF. The whole variable domain, filled in from reference TRBV7-8 and TRBJ1-6, reads GAGVSQSPRYKVAKRGQDVALRCDPISGHVSLFWYQQALGQGPEFLTYFQNEAQLDKSGLPSDRFFAERPEGSVSTLKIQRTQQEDSAVYLCASSLNQGAGSPLHFGNGTRLTVT.

The genes are TRBV30 and TRBJ1-1, with D perhaps TRBD1 (5 bases). There are 15 residues in the CDR3. V lost 2 bases, J lost 1 base, and 14 bases lay in between. Germline CDR1 reads GTSNPN; CDR2 reads SVGIG (reference sequence). The CDR3 is CAWSISGSPNTEAFF. As DNA, the CDR3 is TGTGCCTGGAGTATCTCAGGGTCTCCGAACACTGAAGCTTTCTTT.

V gene TRBV7-2 combines with J gene TRBJ1-2, with TRBD1 matching over 7 bases. The germline V gene encodes CDR1 SGHTA and CDR2 FQGNSA. With 3 bases clipped from V and 8 bases from J, the junction kept 9 bases outside the gene matches. The CDR3 runs 14 residues. The CDR3 spells CASSFPDRPGGYTF. As DNA, the CDR3 is TGTGCCAGCAGCTTTCCGGACAGGCCGGGGGGCTACACCTTC. Together with reference TRBV7-2 and TRBJ1-2, the CDR3 gives the full variable domain: GAGVSQSPSNKVTEKGKDVELRCDPISGHTALYWYRQSLGQGLEFLIYFQGNSAPDKSGLPSDRFSAERTGGSVSTLTIQRTQQEDSAVYLCASSFPDRPGGYTFGSGTRLTVV.

This sequence joins TRBV28 and TRBJ2-7; D gene ambiguous. The CDR3 loop spans 15 amino acids. V lost 5 bases and J 2 bases, leaving 16 bases between the germline ends. Germline CDR1 MDHEN, CDR2 SYDVKM. The CDR3 bases are TGTGCCAGCAGTACAACTCGACAAGGCACCTACGAGCAGTACTTC. Translated, it gives CASSTTRQGTYEQYF.

The V and J genes are TRBV6-1 and TRBJ2-1; TRBD1 matches at 7 bases. Germline CDR1 reads MNHNS; CDR2 reads SASEGT. V gave up 4 bases and J gave up 5 bases; unmatched junction bases: 5. The CDR3 spans 14 residues. The CDR3 loop reads CASSGQGSHNEQFF. The CDR3 nucleotides are TGTGCCAGCAGTGGACAGGGCTCTCACAATGAGCAGTTCTTC.

The rearrangement joins TRBV6-1 to TRBJ2-5; D is undetermined. V was pared by 7 bases and J by 4 bases, with 13 bases between. This CDR3 comprises 13 residues. Germline V CDR1 and CDR2: MNHNS, SASEGT. CDR3 nucleotide sequence: TGTGCCAGCACCCCCACATCGTTAGAGACCCAGTACTTC. It specifies CASTPTSLETQYF.

The chain has TRBV25-1 and TRBJ1-1; D remains ambiguous. V shed 5 bases and J shed 4 bases, with 11 bases lying between them. Germline values: CDR1 MGHDK, CDR2 SYGVNS. This CDR3 is 13 amino acids long. The CDR3 here is CASSHQAPTEAFF. CDR3 in DNA: TGTGCCAGCAGTCATCAGGCCCCCACTGAAGCTTTCTTT. The full variable domain, completed using reference TRBV25-1 and TRBJ1-1, is EADIYQTPRYLVIGTGKKITLECSQTMGHDKMYWYQQDPGMELHLIHYSYGVNSTEKGDLSSESTVSRIRTEHFPLTLESARPSHTSQYLCASSHQAPTEAFFGQGTRLTVV.

The V and J genes are TRBV27 and TRBJ2-2; 7 nucleotides line up with TRBD1. The CDR3 runs 15 residues. Trimming took 5 bases from V and 5 from J; bases not matched to a gene: 8. Germline-derived CDR1 and CDR2 are MNHEY and SMNVEV (reference sequence). CDR3 in amino acids: CASSLGTVRTGELFF. The CDR3 DNA follows: TGTGCCAGCAGTCTGGGGACAGTAAGAACCGGGGAGCTGTTTTTT.

This clone was found once. The chain links TRBV7-2 to TRBJ2-2; weak D call: TRBD2 (5 bases). The length of the CDR3 is 14 residues. The germline V gene has CDR1 SGHTA and CDR2 FQGNSA. V was shortened by 8 bases and J by 0 bases, with 10 bases between the two germline ends. CDR3 DNA sequence: TGTGCCAGCGGTGGACTGCCGAACACCGGGGAGCTGTTTTTT. This encodes CASGGLPNTGELFF.

The chain is built from TRBV28 and TRBJ2-5; tentatively, D is TRBD1 (5 bases). V shed 4 bases and J shed 3 bases, with 15 bases lying between them. Germline assignment: CDR1 MDHEN and CDR2 SYDVKM. This CDR3 spans 15 amino acids. The CDR3, as DNA: TGTGCCAGCAGTTCTAGGGGTTTTAAAGAAGAGACCCAGTACTTC. This gives the protein CASSSRGFKEETQYF.

The V and J genes are TRBV4-2 and TRBJ2-7; possibly TRBD2 for D (7 bases). This CDR3 region has 16 residues. Trimming stripped 0 bases from V and 3 bases from J, with 15 bases between. Germline V gives CDR1 LGHNA, CDR2 YNFKEQ. CDR3 sequence (DNA): TGTGCCAGCAGCCAAGAGAGGGGAGGGGGAAACTACGAGCAGTACTTC. It specifies CASSQERGGGNYEQYF.

This sequence joins TRBV5-5 and TRBJ1-1, with D unresolved. In germline, CDR1 is SGHKS, CDR2 YYEKEE (reference sequence). V was clipped by 2 bases and J by 5 bases, with 10 bases between them. This CDR3 spans 13 amino acids. The CDR3 sequence: CASSFEGGTEAFF. The CDR3 nucleotides are TGTGCCAGCAGCTTCGAGGGTGGTACTGAAGCTTTCTTT.

The chain recombines TRBV5-4 with TRBJ2-2, with TRBD2 matching over 11 bases. V gave up 4 bases and J gave up 1 base; unmatched junction bases: 3. This CDR3 comprises 16 residues. Germline lookup yields CDR1 SGHNT and CDR2 YYREEE (reference sequence). As DNA, the CDR3 is TGTGCCAGCAGCCTAGGGACTAGCGGGAACACCGGGGAGCTGTTTTTT. Its translation: CASSLGTSGNTGELFF.

This clone was seen only once. The chain joins TRBV28 to TRBJ2-7; 10 bases map to TRBD2. Germline V gene sequence: CDR1 MDHEN, CDR2 SYDVKM. The CDR3 loop spans 15 amino acids. Germline trimming cut 3 bases from V and 2 bases from J; bases unmatched to any gene: 4. The CDR3 is CASSFDTSGTYEQYF. DNA for the CDR3: TGTGCCAGCAGTTTTGACACTAGCGGGACCTACGAGCAGTACTTC.

The rearrangement links TRBV28 to TRBJ1-1; D is uncertain. This CDR3 region has 13 residues. Deletions cut 5 bases from V and 4 bases from J, with 11 bases between. The germline gives CDR1 MDHEN, CDR2 SYDVKM. This CDR3 is CASSPGSSTEAFF. In DNA, the CDR3 is TGTGCCAGCAGTCCCGGGTCGAGCACTGAAGCTTTCTTT. The entire variable domain, with the rest obtained from reference TRBV28 and TRBJ1-1, is as follows: DVKVTQSSRYLVKRTGEKVFLECVQDMDHENMFWYRQDPGLGLRLIYFSYDVKMKEKGDIPEGYSVSREKKERFSLILESASTNQTSMYLCASSPGSSTEAFFGQGTRLTVV.

The chain is built from TRBV27 and TRBJ2-7; D possibly corresponds to TRBD2 (6 bases). V lost 6 bases, J lost 0 bases, and 15 bases lay in between. Germline values: CDR1 MNHEY, CDR2 SMNVEV (reference sequence). The CDR3 sequence is 15 residues long. This CDR3 reads CASSRLREFSYEQYF. The DNA for the CDR3 is TGTGCCAGCAGCAGGTTGCGGGAATTCTCCTACGAGCAGTACTTC.

V is TRBV5-8 and J is TRBJ2-1, with TRBD2 as a possible D gene (5 bases). V shed 1 base and J shed 6 bases, with 14 bases lying between them. The length of the CDR3 is 15 residues. In germline, CDR1 is SGHTS, CDR2 YDEGEE. The CDR3 region is CASSLKSGLSNEQFF. The CDR3 region has the DNA TGTGCCAGCAGCTTGAAATCGGGATTGAGCAATGAGCAGTTCTTC.

V gene TRBV5-6 combines with J gene TRBJ1-1; no reliable D call. V was clipped by 1 base and J by 6 bases, with 7 bases between them. This CDR3 region has 12 residues. Germline V gene data show CDR1 as SGHDT and CDR2 as YYEEEE. CDR3 sequence reads: CASSLRGPEAFF. CDR3 sequence (DNA): TGTGCCAGCAGCTTGAGAGGCCCTGAAGCTTTCTTT.

This clone was detected once. The chain uses TRBV29-1 and TRBJ2-1; 7 nucleotides match TRBD2. This CDR3 has 12 residues. Per germline, CDR1 SQVTM and CDR2 ANQGSEA. This chain's CDR3 is CGCGGEGSEQFF. Written as DNA, the CDR3 is TGCGGTTGTGGTGGGGAGGGAAGTGAGCAGTTCTTC.

This clone was seen more than once but under ten times. This chain links TRBV5-6 with TRBJ2-7, with 10 positions matching TRBD2. CDR1 is SGHDT and CDR2 is YYEEEE in the germline V gene. The CDR3 covers 14 residues. V lost 0 bases and J lost 6; bases outside the gene matches: 3. As DNA, the CDR3 is TGTGCCAGCAGCTTGGGGCTAGCGGGAGTCGAGCAGTACTTC. Translation gives CASSLGLAGVEQYF.

J is TRBJ1-2 and V is TRBV19; 9 bases are a match to TRBD1. Germline CDR1 is LNHDA and CDR2 is SQIVND (reference sequence). The CDR3 contains 15 residues. V lost 5 bases, J lost 4 bases, and 8 bases stayed unmatched. The CDR3 loop is CASSPGTGTAYGYTF. In DNA, the CDR3 is TGTGCCAGTAGTCCAGGGACAGGGACGGCCTATGGCTACACCTTC.

The chain is built from TRBV6-1 and TRBJ2-1; 11 nucleotides match TRBD2. With 2 bases clipped from V and 6 bases from J, the junction kept 6 bases outside the gene matches. The CDR3 is 16 amino acids. Looked up from germline, CDR1 is MNHNS and CDR2 is SASEGT. The CDR3 DNA follows: TGTGCCAGCAGTGAATTCCTAGCGGGGGGAACCAATGAGCAGTTCTTC. It yields the protein CASSEFLAGGTNEQFF.

This chain links TRBV7-3 with TRBJ2-5; TRBD2 matches 7 bases. Germline V gene lookup returns CDR1 SGHTA and CDR2 FQGTGA. Losses at the gene ends were 5 bases for V and 5 bases for J; bases not matched to a gene: 8. The CDR3 contains 14 residues. The CDR3 DNA is TGTGCCAGCAGCCCTCAGGGAGGGCGTGAGACCCAGTACTTC. Translated: CASSPQGGRETQYF.

This clone has a single count. The chain's CDR3 is CASSTHRQGKDEQYF. The DNA for the CDR3 is TGTGCCAGTAGTACGCACCGACAGGGGAAGGACGAGCAGTACTTC. The rearrangement joins TRBV19 to TRBJ2-7; 8 bases match TRBD1. Germline V gene lookup returns CDR1 LNHDA and CDR2 SQIVND (reference sequence). The V segment lost 4 bases and the J segment 5 bases; nucleotides outside the gene matches: 10. This CDR3 is 15 amino acids long.

The V call is TRBV7-9, the J call TRBJ2-7, with D perhaps TRBD2 (6 bases). Germline assignment: CDR1 SEHNR and CDR2 FQNEAQ (reference sequence). The ends were cut back, 0 bases at V and 6 bases at J, with 18 bases in the middle. CDR3 length: 16 residues. The chain's CDR3 is CASSLAGGHGGPEQYF. CDR3 nucleotide sequence: TGTGCCAGCAGCTTAGCGGGCGGCCACGGAGGGCCCGAGCAGTACTTC.

The gene calls are TRBV28 and TRBJ2-3, with TRBD2 matching over 11 bases. Trimming took 6 bases from V and 2 from J; bases not matched to a gene: 7. The CDR3 consists of 16 residues. Germline CDR1 and CDR2: MDHEN and SYDVKM. The CDR3 DNA sequence: TGTGCCAGCAGCCTTGGGACTAGCGGAGCCACAGATACGCAGTATTTT. Translating gives CASSLGTSGATDTQYF.

The V gene is TRBV6-5, the J gene TRBJ1-2, with a possible D match to TRBD1 (5 bases). This CDR3 spans 14 amino acids. Germline CDR1 and CDR2: MNHEY and SVGAGI. V was shortened by 5 bases and J by 8 bases, with 18 bases between the two germline ends. The CDR3 protein is CASSEGEGRRGYTF. CDR3 coding DNA: TGTGCCAGCAGTGAAGGGGAAGGCCGACGGGGCTACACCTTC.

The V call is TRBV11-3, the J call TRBJ2-1; 9 nucleotides agree with TRBD2. Trimming removed 3 bases from V and 7 bases from J; junction bases left unmatched: 19. Germline V gene lookup returns CDR1 SGHNT and CDR2 YENEEA. This CDR3 spans 19 amino acids. The CDR3 DNA is TGTGCCAGCAGCTTGTCATTCGGGCGTAGCGGGAGTAAAAAGAATGAGCAGTTCTTC. Translating it yields CASSLSFGRSGSKKNEQFF.

The chain links TRBV6-1 to TRBJ1-5; D uncertain. The length of the CDR3 is 14 residues. V was trimmed by 6 bases and J by 7 bases, leaving 16 bases between them. Looked up from germline, CDR1 is MNHNS and CDR2 is SASEGT. This chain's CDR3 is CASSSAVSGQPQHF. In DNA, the CDR3 is TGTGCCAGCAGCTCGGCCGTATCGGGACAGCCCCAGCATTTT.